This T cell receptor beta chain was found in a study of blood T cell repertoires in COVID-19. About the study: The cDNA or gDNA used as material had been derived from T cells, B-cell-depleted T cells, or PBMCs.

Assay: immunoSEQ multiplex PCR; the TCRdb copy retains only in-frame clones and omits some. This table holds about 170,000 clones, roughly 84% found once. The CDR3 contains 15 residues. CDR1 and CDR2 (germline): MGHRA, YSYEKL. Trimming removed 0 bases from V and 6 bases from J, with 12 bases in between. The receptor was isolated from a man aged 80 or over with COVID-19, enrolled during active disease. V and J are TRBV4-1 and TRBJ1-5, with D unclear. Sequenced input: peripheral blood. CDR3 in amino acids: CASSQDRGISQPQHF. CDR3 nucleotide sequence: TGCGCCAGCAGCCAAGATAGAGGGATATCTCAGCCCCAGCATTTT.